The next 20 T cell receptor beta chains were all read from a single sample in a study of T cells in Graves' hyperthyroidism and ophthalmopathy. The CDR3 regions of TCR beta were amplified from RNA transcripts. The HTBI primer set served for first-round RT-PCR of the TCR CDR3. Using its own MiXCR run on the multiplex PCR reads, TCRdb lists one record per CDR3 protein. The sample carries 360,000 or so distinct CDR3 sequences, 15% to 20% recorded once. Sequenced input: blood. These receptors were collected from a woman in her thirties or forties with Graves' ophthalmopathy.

This clonotype was recorded many times. This chain links TRBV10-3 with TRBJ1-2; D is undetermined. The V and J ends lost 0 bases and 0 bases respectively, with 23 bases between them. Germline lookup yields CDR1 ENHRY and CDR2 SYGVKD. This CDR3 region has 20 residues. The CDR3: CAISESVPGARDLANYGYTF. The CDR3, as DNA: TGTGCCATCAGTGAGTCCGTACCGGGCGCCCGAGATTTAGCTAACTATGGCTACACCTTC.

This clonotype was detected a few times. The chain uses TRBV11-1 and TRBJ2-3; 7 bases are shared with TRBD1. Germline CDR1 reads SGHAT; CDR2 reads FQDESV (reference sequence). J lost 4 bases, V lost 5 bases, and 9 bases had no gene match. This CDR3 is 15 amino acids long. The CDR3, as DNA: TGTGCCAGCAGCCCCACAGGGGCTCCTTCAGATACGCAGTATTTT. Translated: CASSPTGAPSDTQYF.

The chain employs TRBV6-1 and TRBJ2-5; D remains unclear. CDR1 is MNHNS, CDR2 SASEGT, per germline. This CDR3 has 11 residues. The V end lost 7 bases, the J end lost 4 bases, and 7 bases lay between the germline ends. CDR3 protein: CASKVGETQYF. In DNA form, the CDR3 reads TGTGCCAGCAAGGTCGGAGAGACCCAGTACTTC.

This clonotype was observed at least ten times. V and J are TRBV28 and TRBJ2-7; D gene ambiguous. Trimming left V 1 base short and J 2 bases short, with 6 bases between. Germline V gene sequence: CDR1 MDHEN, CDR2 SYDVKM. The CDR3 runs 13 residues. CDR3 bases: TGTGCCAGCAGTTTATTTCTTACCTACGAGCAGTACTTC. Translated: CASSLFLTYEQYF.

This clonotype was recorded many times. The V call is TRBV12-3 or TRBV12-4, the J call TRBJ1-5; D is uncertain. The V end lost 2 bases, the J end lost 4 bases, and 18 bases lay between the germline ends. CDR3 length: 17 amino acids. CDR3 nucleotide sequence: TGTGCCAGCAGTTTACGAATGGACGGGTTAAGAAATCAGCCCCAGCATTTT. Encoded protein: CASSLRMDGLRNQPQHF.

This clonotype was counted ten times or more. The J gene is TRBJ1-3, the V gene TRBV30, with D possibly matching TRBD1 (5 bases). Germline V gene data show CDR1 as GTSNPN and CDR2 as SVGIG (reference sequence). The CDR3 extends over 14 amino acids. Between the trimmed V and J ends, which lost 6 bases and 4 bases, there was a span of 16 bases. The CDR3 sequence: CACQLGGGGNTIYF. The CDR3 DNA follows: TGTGCCTGCCAACTAGGCGGGGGGGGAAACACCATATATTTT.

The chain carries TRBV20-1 and TRBJ2-5; 10 bases match TRBD2. The germline V gene has CDR1 DFQATT and CDR2 SNEGSKA (reference sequence). V gave up 5 bases and J gave up 4 bases; unmatched junction bases: 10. The CDR3 runs to 15 residues. CDR3 nucleotides: TGCAGTGCTGAAATTTTAGCGGGAGGAGTAGAGACCCAGTACTTC. This sequence encodes CSAEILAGGVETQYF.

In this sample, this clonotype turned up many times. The gene calls are TRBV6-1 and TRBJ2-5, with TRBD1 as a possible D gene (5 bases). The CDR3 is made up of 15 amino acids. Trimming stripped 5 bases from V and 1 base from J, with 14 bases between. Looked up from germline, CDR1 is MNHNS and CDR2 is SASEGT. This chain's CDR3 is CASSPPSGLQETQYF. In DNA, the CDR3 is TGTGCCAGCAGTCCGCCCTCAGGGCTCCAAGAGACCCAGTACTTC.

This chain connects TRBV28 to TRBJ2-7, with 14 bases identical to TRBD2. The CDR3 sequence is 15 residues long. The ends lost 7 bases at V and 5 bases at J; junction bases unmatched: 7. The germline CDR1 and CDR2 sequences are MDHEN and SYDVKM. As DNA, the CDR3 is TGTGCCAGCACCCCCTCGACTAGCGGGAGGGACGAGCAGTACTTC. Translated, it gives CASTPSTSGRDEQYF.

This clonotype showed up many times. V is TRBV20-1 and J is TRBJ1-5; D is undetermined. Trimming took off 3 bases at V and 4 bases at J, with 16 bases between the two ends. The CDR3 loop spans 15 amino acids. Germline values: CDR1 DFQATT, CDR2 SNEGSKA (reference sequence). In DNA form, the CDR3 reads TGCAGTGCTAGCATCATTGTTGGATTTAATCAGCCCCAGCATTTT. As protein: CSASIIVGFNQPQHF.

This clonotype was seen many times. The chain has TRBV27 and TRBJ2-7; a possible D gene is TRBD1 (6 bases). Trimming removed 4 bases from V and 4 bases from J, with 17 bases in between. The CDR3 has 15 amino acids. CDR1 is MNHEY, CDR2 SMNVEV, per germline (reference sequence). CDR3 nucleotide sequence: TGTGCCAGCAGTTCGAACCGGGACACAATATACGAGCAGTACTTC. Residues: CASSSNRDTIYEQYF.

This clonotype was seen ten or more times. The rearrangement joins TRBV7-8 to TRBJ2-5; possibly TRBD1 for D (6 bases). CDR1 SGHVS and CDR2 FQNEAQ come from the germline V gene. The CDR3 is made up of 15 amino acids. With 2 bases removed from V and 5 bases from J, the gap between germline ends came to 15 bases. This CDR3 is CASSLRLGAEETQYF. The CDR3 region has the DNA TGTGCCAGCAGCTTAAGACTGGGGGCGGAGGAGACCCAGTACTTC.

There are many counts of this clonotype. CDR3: CASMPGNSRGTEAFF. DNA for the CDR3: TGTGCCAGCATGCCTGGGAACTCGAGGGGCACTGAAGCTTTCTTT. The V and J genes are TRBV27 and TRBJ1-1, with D possibly matching TRBD1 (5 bases). In germline, CDR1 is MNHEY, CDR2 SMNVEV (reference sequence). The CDR3 totals 15 residues. The germline V and J ends were trimmed by 7 bases and 4 bases, with 19 bases remaining between them.

In its sample, this clonotype was seen many times. This chain joins TRBV7-2 and TRBJ2-7, with 10 positions matching TRBD2. The CDR3 totals 14 residues. V was clipped by 4 bases and J by 6 bases; unmatched bases: 6. The germline V gene encodes CDR1 SGHTA and CDR2 FQGNSA. CDR3: CASSSQREGAEQYF. The CDR3 region has the DNA TGTGCCAGCAGCTCACAGCGGGAGGGGGCCGAGCAGTACTTC.

This clonotype was seen ten or more times. The rearrangement links TRBV29-1 to TRBJ1-1, with D perhaps matching TRBD1 (6 bases). The V and J ends lost 5 bases and 5 bases respectively, with 12 bases between them. Germline V gene lookup returns CDR1 SQVTM and CDR2 ANQGSEA. This CDR3 has 12 residues. CDR3 protein: CSVRGARTEAFF. The DNA of the CDR3 is TGCAGCGTTCGGGGGGCGAGGACTGAAGCTTTCTTT.

V usage is TRBV11-2 and J usage is TRBJ2-7; D not resolved. V was cut by 4 bases and J by 6 bases, with 16 bases left in between. CDR3 size: 14 residues. Per the germline V gene, CDR1 is SGHAT and CDR2 is FQNNGV. In DNA, the CDR3 is TGTGCCAGCAGCTCTCCCCGGGTGTCCGCCGAGCAGTACTTC. This sequence encodes CASSSPRVSAEQYF.

The chain joins TRBV28 to TRBJ1-6, with 7 positions matching TRBD1. Trimming removed 5 bases from V and 0 bases from J; junction bases left unmatched: 16. This CDR3 comprises 20 residues. Germline CDR1 MDHEN, CDR2 SYDVKM. CDR3 sequence (DNA): TGTGCCAGCAGTCAGAGACGACCGGGACAGATGAGCTCCTATAATTCACCCCTCCACTTT. Translated, it gives CASSQRRPGQMSSYNSPLHF.

This clonotype occurred many times. V gene TRBV27 combines with J gene TRBJ1-1; 9 bases are a match to TRBD1. The J segment lost 3 bases and the V segment lost 5 bases, leaving 13 bases of the junction unmatched. Per the germline V gene, CDR1 is MNHEY and CDR2 is SMNVEV (reference sequence). The CDR3 extends over 17 amino acids. The DNA for the CDR3 is TGTGCCAGCAGTGTCTTGTTAGGACAGGGGAAGGACACTGAAGCTTTCTTT. Translating it yields CASSVLLGQGKDTEAFF.

There are many counts of this clonotype. V usage is TRBV6-5 and J usage is TRBJ1-1, with 7 bases lining up with TRBD1. The CDR3 consists of 16 residues. Germline loops: CDR1 MNHEY, CDR2 SVGAGI. Trimming removed 5 bases from V and 0 bases from J; junction bases left unmatched: 9. The DNA of the CDR3 is TGTGCCAGCAGTCCAAACAGGGGAGCGATGAACACTGAAGCTTTCTTT. This translates into CASSPNRGAMNTEAFF.

The J gene is TRBJ2-7, the V gene TRBV28; 9 bases are shared with TRBD2. CDR3 length: 16 amino acids. From germline, CDR1 is MDHEN and CDR2 SYDVKM. The DNA of the CDR3 is TGTCCTCCAGGACTAGCGTTACACCCCCAAATATACGAGCAGTACTTC. Residues: CPPGLALHPQIYEQYF.